Listed below are T cell receptor beta chains from one sample, sequenced in a study of blood T cell repertoires in COVID-19. Clones were read by immunoSEQ multiplex PCR, and TCRdb kept only the in-frame ones, dropping some. The sample includes some 300,000 clones, about 90% of them seen just once. Sequenced material: PBMCs or T cells enriched from blood (not recorded which). The receptors originated from a woman in her late teens or twenties with acute COVID-19. CDR3s include the opening cysteine and the closing phenylalanine or tryptophan. Fields, in order: V gene, D gene, J gene, clone size, CDR3 DNA, CDR3 protein. D genes are given only for firm matches. The size field is filled for only some rows; it gives once, few, many or a size class.

TRBV3-1/TRBV3-2	-	TRBJ2-2	-	TGTGCCAGCAGCCAAGATACTGACAAGAACACCGGGGAGCTGTTTTTT	CASSQDTDKNTGELFF
TRBV6-6	TRBD1	TRBJ2-1	-	TGTGCCAGCAGCCTGGGACAGGGAGGACTCAATGAGCAGTTCTTC	CASSLGQGGLNEQFF
TRBV5-1	TRBD1	TRBJ1-6	-	TGCGCCAGCAGCTTCGGGGACAGTAATCCTTGGCCCCTCCACTTT	CASSFGDSNPWPLHF
TRBV27	TRBD1	TRBJ2-1	-	TGTGCCAGCAGTTTATCGTGGGGACAGGGAAAGTCGTGGACCTACAATGAGCAGTTCTTC	CASSLSWGQGKSWTYNEQFF
TRBV28	-	TRBJ1-2	-	TGTGCCAGCAGTGGGGGCACGGTGCGCTATGGCTACACCTTC	CASSGGTVRYGYTF
TRBV19	-	TRBJ2-6	-	TGTGCCAGTTCGACAGGCATACTCTCTGGGGCCAACGTCCTGACTTTC	CASSTGILSGANVLTF
TRBV19	TRBD2	TRBJ2-3	-	TGTGCCAGTAGTCCCCGGGCTAGCGGACCTAGCACAGATACGCAGTATTTT	CASSPRASGPSTDTQYF
TRBV5-1	TRBD1	TRBJ1-1	-	TGCGCCAGCAGCGCGGACAGGGGCGGACCTGAAGCTTTCTTT	CASSADRGGPEAFF
TRBV12-3/TRBV12-4	-	TRBJ1-5	-	TGTGCCAGCAGTCGCTCAGGTAATCAGCCCCAGCATTTT	CASSRSGNQPQHF
TRBV10-3	-	TRBJ2-1	once	TGTGCCATCAGTGCCGGGACTCTCTACAATGAGCAGTTCTTC	CAISAGTLYNEQFF
TRBV7-2	-	TRBJ2-7	-	TGTGCCAGCAGCGGCAGCGCCTCGGGGAGTCCCTACGAGCAGTACTTC	CASSGSASGSPYEQYF
TRBV27	TRBD1	TRBJ2-7	-	TGTGCCAGCAGTTTAGAACCAGGGGGTTACGAGCAGTACTTC	CASSLEPGGYEQYF
TRBV7-3	-	TRBJ1-1	-	TGTGCCAGCAGCTTATTTAGCACTGAAGCTTTCTTT	CASSLFSTEAFF
TRBV25-1	-	TRBJ1-1	-	TGTGCCAGCAGTGATCCAGGTATGAACACTGAAGCTTTCTTT	CASSDPGMNTEAFF
TRBV4-2	-	TRBJ1-1	-	TGTGCCAGCAGCCAAGGTGACGGGGGTGAAGCTTTCTTT	CASSQGDGGEAFF
TRBV29-1	-	TRBJ1-4	once	TGCAGCGTTGAAGATGGGGGCTTAGGGGAAAAACTGTTTTTT	CSVEDGGLGEKLFF
TRBV14	TRBD1	TRBJ2-6	-	TGTGCCAGCAGCCCAGGGACAGGGGGTTCTGGGGCCAACGTCCTGACTTTC	CASSPGTGGSGANVLTF
TRBV28	TRBD1	TRBJ1-5	-	TGTGCCAGCAGTGCAGCCAGGGGGCGAAATCAGCCCCAGCATTTT	CASSAARGRNQPQHF
TRBV9	TRBD1	TRBJ1-2	-	TGTGCCAGCAGCACGTGGGACAGCTATGGCTACACCTTC	CASSTWDSYGYTF
TRBV28	-	TRBJ1-2	-	TGTGCCAGCAGCCAGGCGGGTCACGACTATGGCTACACCTTC	CASSQAGHDYGYTF
TRBV30	TRBD1	TRBJ1-5	-	TGTGCCTGGGGGAGACAGGGGGGATATCAGCCCCAGCATTTT	CAWGRQGGYQPQHF
TRBV5-8	-	TRBJ1-4	-	TGTGCCAGCAGCCCCTCCCCCGGACAGCATGAAAAACTGTTTTTT	CASSPSPGQHEKLFF
TRBV9	TRBD1	TRBJ2-1	-	TGTGCCAGCAGCGTAGCAGGGGGTTCCTACAATGAGCAGTTCTTC	CASSVAGGSYNEQFF
TRBV29-1	TRBD2	TRBJ2-1	-	TGCAGCGTCGAGGGACTAGCGGGATACAATGAGCAGTTCTTC	CSVEGLAGYNEQFF
TRBV28	-	TRBJ2-7	once	TGTGCCAGCAGTTTACTTAGCACTACCGACGAGCAGTACTTC	CASSLLSTTDEQYF
TRBV6-1	TRBD2	TRBJ2-1	-	TGTGCCAGCTCACTAGCGGGAGAGAACAATGAGCAGTTCTTC	CASSLAGENNEQFF
TRBV28	TRBD1	TRBJ2-5	-	TGTGCCAGCACCATGGGACAGGGGGTAGAGACCCAGTACTTC	CASTMGQGVETQYF
TRBV19	-	TRBJ2-7	-	TGTGCCAGTACCAGGGGATGGGGGAGTTCCTACGAGCAGTACTTC	CASTRGWGSSYEQYF
TRBV6-1	TRBD1	TRBJ1-1	-	TGTGCCAGCAGTGAAGCGCTTTGGACAGGGAACACTGAAGCTTTCTTT	CASSEALWTGNTEAFF
TRBV7-9	TRBD2	TRBJ2-3	-	TGTGCCAGCAGCTTAAGAGTCTGGGACTATATCACAGATACGCAGTATTTT	CASSLRVWDYITDTQYF
TRBV28	TRBD1	TRBJ2-3	-	TGTGCCAGCAGTTCAGGACAGGGGGGGGACACAGATACGCAGTATTTT	CASSSGQGGDTDTQYF
TRBV2	-	TRBJ2-5	-	TGTGCCGGAACCGGGACACAAGGTGAGACCCAGTACTTC	CAGTGTQGETQYF
TRBV19	-	TRBJ2-7	-	TGTGCCAGTAGTATTCAGAGGACAGCTCAATACGAGCAGTACTTC	CASSIQRTAQYEQYF
TRBV18	-	TRBJ1-2	-	TGTGCCAGCTCGTCGACAGAGAACTATGGCTACACCTTC	CASSSTENYGYTF
TRBV20-1	-	TRBJ1-4	-	TGCAGTGTTAAGAGGGAAAAACTGTTTTTT	CSVKREKLFF
TRBV6-5	TRBD1	TRBJ1-6	-	TGTGCCAGTGGACAGGGAGGGCGAACCCTCCACTTT	CASGQGGRTLHF
TRBV6-5	-	TRBJ1-1	-	TGTGCCAGCAGGAGGCTGGTGAACACTGAAGCTTTCTTT	CASRRLVNTEAFF
TRBV3-1/TRBV3-2	TRBD2	TRBJ2-1	-	TGTGCCAGCAGCGGGCTAGCGGGAGCACAAGAGCAGTTCTTC	CASSGLAGAQEQFF
TRBV30	TRBD2	TRBJ2-5	-	TGTGCCTGGAGATTCCTAGCGGGAGGGGAGACCCAGTACTTC	CAWRFLAGGETQYF
TRBV12-3/TRBV12-4	TRBD1	TRBJ1-1	-	TGTGCCAGCAGTTGGACAGGGGGGACTGAAGCTTTCTTT	CASSWTGGTEAFF
TRBV21-1	-	TRBJ2-3	-	TGTGCCAGGGTACCGGGACTAGCGGGAGGTGATACGCAGTATTTT	CARVPGLAGGDTQYF
TRBV29-1	-	TRBJ2-1	-	TGCAGCGCCCGTCCACAGGACAATGAGCAGTTCTTC	CSARPQDNEQFF